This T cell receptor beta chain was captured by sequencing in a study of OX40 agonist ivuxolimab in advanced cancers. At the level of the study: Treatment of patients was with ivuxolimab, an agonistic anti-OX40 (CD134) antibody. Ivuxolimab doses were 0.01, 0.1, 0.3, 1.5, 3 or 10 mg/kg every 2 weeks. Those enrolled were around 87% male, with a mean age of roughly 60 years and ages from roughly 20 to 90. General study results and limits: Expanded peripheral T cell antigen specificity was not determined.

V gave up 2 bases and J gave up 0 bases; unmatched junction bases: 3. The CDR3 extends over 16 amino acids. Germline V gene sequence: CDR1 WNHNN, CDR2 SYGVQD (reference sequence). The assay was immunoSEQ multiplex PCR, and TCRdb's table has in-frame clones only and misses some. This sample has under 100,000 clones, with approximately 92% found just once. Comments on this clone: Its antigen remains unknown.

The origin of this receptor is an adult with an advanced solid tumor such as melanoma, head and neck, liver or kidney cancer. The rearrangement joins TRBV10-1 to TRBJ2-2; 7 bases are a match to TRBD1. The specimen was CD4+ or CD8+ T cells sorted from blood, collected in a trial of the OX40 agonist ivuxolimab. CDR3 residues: CASSERTGANTGELFF. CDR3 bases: TGCGCCAGCAGTGAGAGGACAGGAGCGAACACCGGGGAGCTGTTTTTT.